This TCR beta chain was recovered during a study of blood T cell repertoires in COVID-19. CDR1 is SGHRS, CDR2 YFSETQ, per germline. V lost 3 bases and J lost 3, with 9 bases in between. The CDR3 runs to 14 residues. Method: immunoSEQ multiplex PCR; TCRdb's copy keeps in-frame clones and lacks some. The data show over 150,000 clones, roughly 84% seen once. Material for sequencing was peripheral blood. This chain joins TRBV5-1 and TRBJ1-4, with D maybe TRBD1 (6 bases). The clonotype comes from a man in his fifties or sixties with COVID-19, enrolled during active disease. The CDR3 sequence: CASSSYRANEKLFF. As DNA, the CDR3 is TGCGCCAGCAGCTCCTACAGGGCTAATGAAAAACTGTTTTTT. Using reference TRBV5-1 and TRBJ1-4 for the parts outside the CDR3, the full variable domain is KAGVTQTPRYLIKTRGQQVTLSCSPISGHRSVSWYQQTPGQGLQFLFEYFSETQRNKGNFPGRFSGRQFSNSRSEMNVSTLELGDSALYLCASSSYRANEKLFFGSGTQLSVL.